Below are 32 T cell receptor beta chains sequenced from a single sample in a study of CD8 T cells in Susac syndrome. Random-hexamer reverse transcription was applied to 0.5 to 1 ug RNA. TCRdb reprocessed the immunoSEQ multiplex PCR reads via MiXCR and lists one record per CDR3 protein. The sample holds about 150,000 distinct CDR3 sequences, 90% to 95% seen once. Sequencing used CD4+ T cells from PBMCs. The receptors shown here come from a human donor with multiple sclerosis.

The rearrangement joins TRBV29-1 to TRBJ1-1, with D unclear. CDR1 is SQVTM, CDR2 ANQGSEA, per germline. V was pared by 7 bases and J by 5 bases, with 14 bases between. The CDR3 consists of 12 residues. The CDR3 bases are TGCAGCGCCGGCAGGATAAGGACTGAAGCTTTCTTT. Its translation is CSAGRIRTEAFF.

DNA of the CDR3: TGTGCCAGCTCACGGAAAGGACTTCCCCAAGAGACCCAGTACTTC. This translates into CASSRKGLPQETQYF. V usage is TRBV18 and J usage is TRBJ2-5, with D possibly TRBD2 on 5 matching bases. V shed 4 bases and J shed 1 base, with 13 bases lying between them. Germline V gene sequence: CDR1 KGHSH, CDR2 LQKENI. The CDR3 is 15 residues long. Based on the CDR3 plus reference TRBV18 and TRBJ2-5, the full variable domain is NAGVMQNPRHLVRRRGQEARLRCSPMKGHSHVYWYRQLPEEGLKFMVYLQKENIIDESGMPKERFSAEFPKEGPSILRIQQVVRGDSAAYFCASSRKGLPQETQYFGPGTRLLVL.

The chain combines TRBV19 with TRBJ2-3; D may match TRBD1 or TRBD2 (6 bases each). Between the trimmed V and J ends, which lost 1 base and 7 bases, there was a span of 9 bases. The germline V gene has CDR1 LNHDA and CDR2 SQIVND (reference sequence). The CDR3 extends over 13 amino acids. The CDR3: CASSIVGGNTQYF. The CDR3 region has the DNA TGTGCCAGTAGTATAGTAGGGGGGAATACGCAGTATTTT.

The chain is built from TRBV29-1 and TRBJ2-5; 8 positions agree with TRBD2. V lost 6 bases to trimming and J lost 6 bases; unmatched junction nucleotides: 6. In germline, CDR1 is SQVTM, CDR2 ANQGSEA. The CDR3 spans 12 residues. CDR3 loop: CSVAGEQQTQYF. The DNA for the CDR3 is TGCAGCGTAGCGGGGGAGCAACAGACCCAGTACTTC.

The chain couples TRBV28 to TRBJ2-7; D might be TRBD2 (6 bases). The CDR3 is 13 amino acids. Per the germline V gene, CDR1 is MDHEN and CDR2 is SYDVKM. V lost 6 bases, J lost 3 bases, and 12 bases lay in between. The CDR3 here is CASRGDSLYEQYF. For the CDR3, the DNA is TGTGCCAGCAGGGGGGACTCTCTCTACGAGCAGTACTTC. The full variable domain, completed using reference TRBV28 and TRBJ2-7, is DVKVTQSSRYLVKRTGEKVFLECVQDMDHENMFWYRQDPGLGLRLIYFSYDVKMKEKGDIPEGYSVSREKKERFSLILESASTNQTSMYLCASRGDSLYEQYFGPGTRLTVT.

CDR3 residues: CASSLAAGDFGREQFF. The DNA of the CDR3 is TGTGCCAGCAGCTTAGCCGCGGGAGACTTCGGGCGGGAGCAGTTCTTC. The rearrangement joins TRBV7-2 to TRBJ2-1, with 7 bases aligning to TRBD2. V shed 0 bases, J shed 10 bases, and the junction held 12 bases outside the gene matches. From germline, CDR1 is SGHTA and CDR2 FQGNSA. The CDR3 has 16 residues. Drawing the rest from reference TRBV7-2 and TRBJ2-1, the complete variable domain is GAGVSQSPSNKVTEKGKDVELRCDPISGHTALYWYRQSLGQGLEFLIYFQGNSAPDKSGLPSDRFSAERTGGSVSTLTIQRTQQEDSAVYLCASSLAAGDFGREQFFGPGTRLTVL.

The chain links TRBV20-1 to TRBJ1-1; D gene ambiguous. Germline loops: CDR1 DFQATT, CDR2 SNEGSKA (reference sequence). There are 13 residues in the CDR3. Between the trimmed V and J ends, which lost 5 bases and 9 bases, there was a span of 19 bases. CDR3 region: CSAPHMLDVKAFF. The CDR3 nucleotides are TGCAGTGCTCCCCATATGTTGGACGTAAAAGCTTTCTTT.

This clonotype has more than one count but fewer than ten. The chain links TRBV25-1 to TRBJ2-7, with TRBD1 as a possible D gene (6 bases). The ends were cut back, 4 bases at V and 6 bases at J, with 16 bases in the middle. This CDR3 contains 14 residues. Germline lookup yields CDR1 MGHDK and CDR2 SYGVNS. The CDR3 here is CASSVQGYEGEQYF. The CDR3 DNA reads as TGTGCCAGCAGTGTCCAGGGGTACGAGGGCGAGCAGTACTTC.

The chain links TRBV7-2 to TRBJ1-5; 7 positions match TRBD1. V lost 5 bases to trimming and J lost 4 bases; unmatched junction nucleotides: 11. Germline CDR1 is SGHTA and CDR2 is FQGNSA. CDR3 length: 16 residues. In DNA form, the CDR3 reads TGTGCCAGCAGCGTTCAGTATCGACAGGGAAATCAGCCCCAGCATTTT. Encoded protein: CASSVQYRQGNQPQHF. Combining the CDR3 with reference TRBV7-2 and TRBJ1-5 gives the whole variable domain GAGVSQSPSNKVTEKGKDVELRCDPISGHTALYWYRQSLGQGLEFLIYFQGNSAPDKSGLPSDRFSAERTGGSVSTLTIQRTQQEDSAVYLCASSVQYRQGNQPQHFGDGTRLSIL.

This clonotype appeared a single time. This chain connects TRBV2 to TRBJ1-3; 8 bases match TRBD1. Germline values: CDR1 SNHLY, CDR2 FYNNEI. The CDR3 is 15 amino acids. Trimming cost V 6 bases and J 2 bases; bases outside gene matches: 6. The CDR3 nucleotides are TGTGCCAGCAGAGAACTACAGGGGGCTGGAAACACCATATATTTT. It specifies CASRELQGAGNTIYF.

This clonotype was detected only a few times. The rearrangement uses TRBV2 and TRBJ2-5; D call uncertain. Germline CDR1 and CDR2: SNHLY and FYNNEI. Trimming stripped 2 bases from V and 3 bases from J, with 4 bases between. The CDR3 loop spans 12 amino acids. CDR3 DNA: TGTGCCAGCAGTGAAAGGGAAGAGACCCAGTACTTC. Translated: CASSEREETQYF.

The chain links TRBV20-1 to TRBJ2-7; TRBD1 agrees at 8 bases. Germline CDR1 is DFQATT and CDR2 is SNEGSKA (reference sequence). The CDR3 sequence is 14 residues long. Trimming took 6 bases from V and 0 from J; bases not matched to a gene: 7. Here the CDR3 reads CSAQDRASSYEQYF. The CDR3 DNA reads TGCAGTGCGCAGGACAGGGCGAGCTCCTACGAGCAGTACTTC.

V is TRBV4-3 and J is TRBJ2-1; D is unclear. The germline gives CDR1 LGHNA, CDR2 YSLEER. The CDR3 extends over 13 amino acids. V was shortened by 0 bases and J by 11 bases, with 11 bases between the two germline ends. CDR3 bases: TGCGCCAGCAGCCAAGATAAGAGTTCTCAGCAGTTCTTC. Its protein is CASSQDKSSQQFF.

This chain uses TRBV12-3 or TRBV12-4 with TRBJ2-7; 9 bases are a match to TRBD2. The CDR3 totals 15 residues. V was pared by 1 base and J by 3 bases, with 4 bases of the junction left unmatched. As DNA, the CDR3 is TGTGCCAGCAGTTTAGGTAGCGGGAGTTTCTACGAGCAGTACTTC. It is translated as CASSLGSGSFYEQYF.

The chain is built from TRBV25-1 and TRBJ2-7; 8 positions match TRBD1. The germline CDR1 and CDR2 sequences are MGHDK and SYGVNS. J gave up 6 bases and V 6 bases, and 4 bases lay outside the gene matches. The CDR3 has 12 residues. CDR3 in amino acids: CASSPTGGEQYF. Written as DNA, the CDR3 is TGTGCCAGCAGCCCCACAGGGGGCGAGCAGTACTTC.

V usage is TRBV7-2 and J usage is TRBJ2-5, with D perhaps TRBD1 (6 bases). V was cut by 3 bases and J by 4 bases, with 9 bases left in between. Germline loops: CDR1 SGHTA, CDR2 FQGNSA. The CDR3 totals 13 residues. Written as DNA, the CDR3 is TGTGCCAGCAGCTTTGGGGGCGGAGAGACCCAGTACTTC. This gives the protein CASSFGGGETQYF.

The CDR3 DNA reads TGTGCCAGCAGCTTAGTAATGGGGCGGGAGACCCAGTACTTC. Translated, it gives CASSLVMGRETQYF. This sequence joins TRBV13 and TRBJ2-5; D is perhaps TRBD1 (5 bases). Trimming left V 1 base short and J 5 bases short, with 11 bases between. CDR3 size: 14 residues. Germline V gene data show CDR1 as PRHDT and CDR2 as FYEKMQ (reference sequence). Variable domain in full (rest from reference TRBV13 and TRBJ2-5): AAGVIQSPRHLIKEKRETATLKCYPIPRHDTVYWYQQGPGQDPQFLISFYEKMQSDKGSIPDRFSAQQFSDYHSELNMSSLELGDSALYFCASSLVMGRETQYFGPGTRLLVL.

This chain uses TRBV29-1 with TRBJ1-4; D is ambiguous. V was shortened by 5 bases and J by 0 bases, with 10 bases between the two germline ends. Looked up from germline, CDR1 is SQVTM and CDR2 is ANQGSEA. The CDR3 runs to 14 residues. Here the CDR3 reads CSVSDPTTNEKLFF. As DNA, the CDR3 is TGCAGCGTTTCTGACCCTACAACTAATGAAAAACTGTTTTTT.

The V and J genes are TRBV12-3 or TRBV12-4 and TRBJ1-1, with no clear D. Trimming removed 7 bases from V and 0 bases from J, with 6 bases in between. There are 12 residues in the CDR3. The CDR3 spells CASTRLNTEAFF. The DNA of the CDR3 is TGTGCCAGCACCAGACTGAACACTGAAGCTTTCTTT.

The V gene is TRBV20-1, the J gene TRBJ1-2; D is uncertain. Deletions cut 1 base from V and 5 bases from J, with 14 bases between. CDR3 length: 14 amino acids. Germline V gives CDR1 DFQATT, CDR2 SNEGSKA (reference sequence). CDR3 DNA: TGCAGTGCTAGAGTGAGAAGAAAGGCTTATGGCTACACCTTC. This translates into CSARVRRKAYGYTF.

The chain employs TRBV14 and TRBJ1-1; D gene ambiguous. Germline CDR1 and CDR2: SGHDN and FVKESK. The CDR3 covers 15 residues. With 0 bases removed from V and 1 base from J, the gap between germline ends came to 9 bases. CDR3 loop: CASSQDLKENTEAFF. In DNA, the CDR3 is TGTGCCAGCAGCCAAGATCTTAAGGAGAACACTGAAGCTTTCTTT.

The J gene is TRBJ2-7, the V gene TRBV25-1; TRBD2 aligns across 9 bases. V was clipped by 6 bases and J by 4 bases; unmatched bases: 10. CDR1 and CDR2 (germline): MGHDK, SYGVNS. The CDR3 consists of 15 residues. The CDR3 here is CASSHSGGHGYEQYF. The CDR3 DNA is TGTGCCAGCAGCCATAGCGGGGGCCACGGATACGAGCAGTACTTC.

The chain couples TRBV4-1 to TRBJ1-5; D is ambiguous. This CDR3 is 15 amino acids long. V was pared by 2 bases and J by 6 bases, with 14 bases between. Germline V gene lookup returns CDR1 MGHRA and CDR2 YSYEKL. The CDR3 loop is CASSQRAGEGQPQHF. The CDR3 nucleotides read TGCGCCAGCAGCCAACGGGCCGGAGAAGGTCAGCCCCAGCATTTT.

Here the CDR3 DNA reads TGTGCCTGGAGTGTCTCGGTCTTGGCCAAAAACATTCAGTACTTC. Encoded protein: CAWSVSVLAKNIQYF. The genes are TRBV30 and TRBJ2-4; no clear D gene. The ends were cut back, 0 bases at V and 1 base at J, with 10 bases in the middle. CDR3 length: 15 residues. Germline CDR1 GTSNPN, CDR2 SVGIG (reference sequence).

The CDR3 DNA follows: TGTGCCAGCAACCCGACAGGGAACTATGGCTACACCTTC. Its protein product is CASNPTGNYGYTF. The rearrangement joins TRBV6-1 to TRBJ1-2; 7 bases fit TRBD1. With V trimmed by 7 bases and J by 2 bases, 4 bases remained unmatched. From germline, CDR1 is MNHNS and CDR2 SASEGT. This CDR3 region has 13 residues.

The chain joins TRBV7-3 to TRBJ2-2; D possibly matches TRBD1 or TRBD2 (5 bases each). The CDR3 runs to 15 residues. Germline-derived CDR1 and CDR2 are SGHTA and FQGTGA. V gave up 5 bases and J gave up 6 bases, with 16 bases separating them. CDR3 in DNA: TGTGCCAGCAGCCCAGGGACGGTGGAATCCGGGGAGCTGTTTTTT. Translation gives CASSPGTVESGELFF. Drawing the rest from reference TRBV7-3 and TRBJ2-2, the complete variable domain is GAGVSQTPSNKVTEKGKYVELRCDPISGHTALYWYRQSLGQGPEFLIYFQGTGAADDSGLPNDRFFAVRPEGSVSTLKIQRTERGDSAVYLCASSPGTVESGELFFGEGSRLTVL.

The chain's CDR3 is CASRMGLADNEQFF. CDR3 DNA sequence: TGTGCCAGCAGGATGGGACTAGCGGACAATGAGCAGTTCTTC. V and J are TRBV12-3 or TRBV12-4 and TRBJ2-1; 11 positions agree with TRBD2. This CDR3 has 14 residues. The V and J ends lost 6 bases and 5 bases, in that order; junction bases with no gene match: 3.

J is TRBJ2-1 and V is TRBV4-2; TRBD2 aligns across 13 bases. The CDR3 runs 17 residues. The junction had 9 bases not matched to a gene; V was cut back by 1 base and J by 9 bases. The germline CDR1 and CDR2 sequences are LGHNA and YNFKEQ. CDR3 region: CASSQGSTSGGLGEQFF. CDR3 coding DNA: TGTGCCAGCAGCCAAGGCTCGACTAGCGGGGGGTTGGGTGAGCAGTTCTTC.

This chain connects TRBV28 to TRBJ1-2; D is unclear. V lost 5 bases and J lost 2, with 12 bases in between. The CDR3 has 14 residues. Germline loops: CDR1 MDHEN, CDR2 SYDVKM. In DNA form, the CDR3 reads TGTGCCAGCAGTCACGGTGGGCTCAACTATGGCTACACCTTC. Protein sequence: CASSHGGLNYGYTF.

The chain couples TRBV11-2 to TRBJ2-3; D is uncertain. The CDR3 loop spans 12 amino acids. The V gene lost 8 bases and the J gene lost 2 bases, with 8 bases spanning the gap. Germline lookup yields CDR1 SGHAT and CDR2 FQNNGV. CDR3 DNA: TGTGCCAGCTCCCGGTACACAGATACGCAGTATTTT. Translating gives CASSRYTDTQYF.

CDR3 sequence reads: CASSPPARAELFF. The CDR3 DNA sequence: TGTGCCAGCAGCCCCCCGGCCCGTGCGGAGCTGTTTTTT. The rearrangement joins TRBV3-1 to TRBJ2-2, with no clear D. V gave up 4 bases and J gave up 10 bases, with 13 bases separating them. Germline CDR1 reads LGHDT; CDR2 reads YNNKEL (reference sequence). This CDR3 has 13 amino acids.

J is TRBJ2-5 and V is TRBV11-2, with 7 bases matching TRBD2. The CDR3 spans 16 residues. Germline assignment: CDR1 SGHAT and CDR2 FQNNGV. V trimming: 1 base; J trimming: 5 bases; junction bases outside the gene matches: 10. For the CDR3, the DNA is TGTGCCAGCAGCTTAGTCCCCGGGGGGAGGATCGAGACCCAGTACTTC. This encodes CASSLVPGGRIETQYF.